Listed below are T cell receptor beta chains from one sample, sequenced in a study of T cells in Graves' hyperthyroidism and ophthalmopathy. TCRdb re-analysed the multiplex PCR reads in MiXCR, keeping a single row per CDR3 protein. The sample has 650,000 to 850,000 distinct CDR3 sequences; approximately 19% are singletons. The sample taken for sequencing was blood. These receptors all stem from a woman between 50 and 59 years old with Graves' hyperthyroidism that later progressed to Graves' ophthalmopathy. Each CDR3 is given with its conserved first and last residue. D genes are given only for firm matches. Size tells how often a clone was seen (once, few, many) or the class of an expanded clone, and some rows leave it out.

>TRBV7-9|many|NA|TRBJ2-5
CASSREKETQYF
TGTGCCAGCAGCCGTGAAAAAGAGACCCAGTACTTC
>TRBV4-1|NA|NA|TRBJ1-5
CASSQEWPTDQPQHF
TGCGCCAGCAGCCAAGAATGGCCGACAGATCAGCCCCAGCATTTT
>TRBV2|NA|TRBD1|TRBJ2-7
CASAGQGHEQYF
TGTGCCAGCGCGGGACAGGGACACGAGCAGTACTTC
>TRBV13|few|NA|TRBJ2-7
CASSLERQLPSEQYF
TGTGCCAGCAGCTTAGAGCGGCAGCTCCCCTCCGAGCAGTACTTC
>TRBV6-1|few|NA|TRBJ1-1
CASSLQGGYTEAFF
TGTGCCAGCAGCCTACAGGGTGGGTACACTGAAGCTTTCTTT
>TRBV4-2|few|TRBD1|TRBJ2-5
CASSQDRTGRETQYF
TGTGCCAGCAGCCAAGATCGGACAGGGCGGGAGACCCAGTACTTC
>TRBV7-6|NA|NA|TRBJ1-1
CASSKQGGYLSTEAFF
TGTGCCAGCAGCAAACAGGGAGGGTATCTGAGCACTGAAGCTTTCTTT
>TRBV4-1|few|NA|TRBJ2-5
CASSQAGRWETQYF
TGCGCCAGCAGCCAAGCAGGGAGATGGGAGACCCAGTACTTC
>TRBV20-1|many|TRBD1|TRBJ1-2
CSARGTGVHTF
TGCAGTGCTAGAGGGACAGGGGTTCACACCTTC
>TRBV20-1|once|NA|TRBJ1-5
CSARSGLSNQPQHF
TGCAGTGCTAGGTCGGGGTTAAGCAATCAGCCCCAGCATTTT
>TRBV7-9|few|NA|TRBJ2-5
CASSLGGDNDETQYF
TGTGCCAGCAGCTTAGGGGGGGACAATGATGAGACCCAGTACTTC
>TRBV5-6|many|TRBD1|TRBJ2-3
CASSSGTGGLDTQYF
TGTGCCAGCAGCTCCGGGACAGGGGGGTTAGATACGCAGTATTTT
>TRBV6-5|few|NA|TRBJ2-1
CASSYWTAQSSYNEQFF
TGTGCCAGCAGTTACTGGACAGCCCAAAGCTCCTACAATGAGCAGTTCTTC
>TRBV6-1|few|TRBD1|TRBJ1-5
CASSPLGQGAWANQPQHF
TGTGCCAGCAGTCCGTTGGGGCAGGGGGCTTGGGCGAATCAGCCCCAGCATTTT
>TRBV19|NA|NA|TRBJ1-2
CASSSGTLGTLYGYTF
TGTGCCAGTAGTAGCGGGACTCTTGGGACGCTCTATGGCTACACCTTC
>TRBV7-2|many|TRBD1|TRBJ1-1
CASSPTGAWNTEAFF
TGTGCCAGCAGCCCTACAGGGGCGTGGAACACTGAAGCTTTCTTT
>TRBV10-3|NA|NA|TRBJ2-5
CAIRGADQETQYF
TGTGCCATCAGGGGGGCAGATCAAGAGACCCAGTACTTC
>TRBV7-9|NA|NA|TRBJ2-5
CVSSNGETQYF
TGTGTCAGCAGCAACGGGGAGACCCAGTACTTC
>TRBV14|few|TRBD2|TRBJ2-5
CASSQDSSGGETQYF
TGTGCCAGCAGCCAAGATTCGAGCGGGGGAGAGACCCAGTACTTC
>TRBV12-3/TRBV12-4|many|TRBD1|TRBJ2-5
CASSLGDRVSSETQYF
TGTGCCAGCAGTTTAGGGGACAGGGTATCTTCGGAGACCCAGTACTTC
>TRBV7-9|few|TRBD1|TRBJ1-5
CASSRTGWNQPQHF
TGTGCCAGCAGCAGGACAGGGTGGAATCAGCCCCAGCATTTT
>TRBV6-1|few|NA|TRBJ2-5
CASSETLAQETQYF
TGTGCCAGCAGTGAGACATTGGCCCAAGAGACCCAGTACTTC
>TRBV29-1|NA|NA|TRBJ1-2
CTVYGLYGYTF
TGCACCGTTTACGGACTGTATGGCTACACCTTC
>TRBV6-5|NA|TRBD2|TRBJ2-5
CASNSLAGAQETQYF
TGTGCCAGCAATTCCCTAGCGGGGGCCCAAGAGACCCAGTACTTC
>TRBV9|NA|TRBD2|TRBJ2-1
CASSSRLAGAHEQFF
TGTGCCAGCAGCTCAAGACTAGCGGGGGCTCATGAGCAGTTCTTC
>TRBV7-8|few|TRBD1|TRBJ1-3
CASSKQGQSGNTIYF
TGTGCCAGCAGCAAACAGGGACAGTCTGGAAACACCATATATTTT
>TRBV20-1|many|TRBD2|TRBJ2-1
CSAPPPTSGENNEQFF
TGCAGTGCTCCACCCCCCACTAGCGGGGAAAACAATGAGCAGTTCTTC
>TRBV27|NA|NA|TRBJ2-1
CASQYGSAVNEQFF
TGTGCCAGCCAGTACGGGTCAGCAGTTAATGAGCAGTTCTTC
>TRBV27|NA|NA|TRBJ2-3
CASSVTGGGTDTQYF
TGTGCCAGCAGTGTCACTGGGGGCGGCACAGATACGCAGTATTTT
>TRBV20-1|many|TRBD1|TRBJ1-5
CSGTGRINQPQHF
TGCAGTGGGACAGGACGAATCAATCAGCCCCAGCATTTT
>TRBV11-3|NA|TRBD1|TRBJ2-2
CASSKRRGLGELFF
TGTGCCAGCAGCAAAAGAAGGGGGCTCGGGGAGCTGTTTTTT
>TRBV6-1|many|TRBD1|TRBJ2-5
CASSSTGVQTQYF
TGTGCCAGCAGTTCGACAGGGGTTCAGACCCAGTACTTC
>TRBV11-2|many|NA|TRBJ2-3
CASSFPGTTDTQYF
TGTGCCAGCAGCTTCCCCGGGACCACAGATACGCAGTATTTT
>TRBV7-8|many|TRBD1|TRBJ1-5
CASSFGTVAGDQPQHF
TGTGCCAGCAGCTTTGGGACAGTCGCAGGTGATCAGCCCCAGCATTTT
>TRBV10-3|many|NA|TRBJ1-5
CAISDTDRQGQPQHF
TGTGCCATCAGTGATACGGACAGACAAGGACAGCCCCAGCATTTT
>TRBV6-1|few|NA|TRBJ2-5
CASSPPSGTFETQYF
TGTGCCAGCAGCCCACCATCCGGGACATTTGAGACCCAGTACTTC
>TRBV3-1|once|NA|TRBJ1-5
CASSIAGAGETQHF
TGTGCCAGCAGTATAGCGGGGGCGGGGGAGACCCAGCATTTT
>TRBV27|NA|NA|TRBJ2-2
CASTGQLNTGELFF
TGTGCCAGCACCGGACAGTTGAACACCGGGGAGCTGTTTTTT
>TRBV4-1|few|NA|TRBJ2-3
CASSQHGTAGTDTQYF
TGCGCCAGCAGCCAGCACGGGACGGCGGGCACAGATACGCAGTATTTT
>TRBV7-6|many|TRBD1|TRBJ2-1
CASSMGQGVGNEQFF
TGTGCCAGCAGCATGGGACAGGGGGTAGGCAATGAGCAGTTCTTC
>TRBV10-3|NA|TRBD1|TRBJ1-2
CAIRQTGSNYGYTF
TGTGCCATCAGGCAGACAGGGTCCAACTATGGCTACACCTTC
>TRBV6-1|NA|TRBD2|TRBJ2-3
CASGGGGTDTQYF
TGTGCCAGCGGCGGGGGTGGTACAGATACGCAGTATTTT
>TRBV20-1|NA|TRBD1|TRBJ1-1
CGANSDRGLRNTEAFF
TGCGGTGCTAATAGTGACAGGGGGCTAAGGAACACTGAAGCTTTCTTT
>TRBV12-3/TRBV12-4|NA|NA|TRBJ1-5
CASIRPGGSNQPQHF
TGTGCCAGCATTAGGCCTGGAGGAAGCAATCAGCCCCAGCATTTT
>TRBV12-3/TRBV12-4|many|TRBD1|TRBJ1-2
CASSIRSRGGRYGYTF
TGTGCCAGCAGTATCCGCAGTCGAGGGGGCCGGTATGGCTACACCTTC
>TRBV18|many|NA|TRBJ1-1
CASSPGVTNTEAFF
TGTGCCAGCTCACCAGGGGTGACAAACACTGAAGCTTTCTTT
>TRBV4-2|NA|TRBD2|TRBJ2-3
CASSELRGGHIDTQYF
TGTGCCAGCAGCGAATTGCGGGGGGGCCATATAGATACGCAGTATTTT
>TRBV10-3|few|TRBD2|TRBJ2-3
CAISLAGTNTDTQYF
TGTGCCATCAGCCTAGCGGGGACCAACACAGATACGCAGTATTTT
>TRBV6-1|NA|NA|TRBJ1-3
CASSEEALSGNTIYF
TGTGCCAGCAGTGAAGAGGCGCTCTCTGGAAACACCATATATTTT
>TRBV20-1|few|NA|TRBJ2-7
CSARDRLRPDYEQYF
TGCAGTGCTAGAGATAGACTGCGTCCGGACTACGAGCAGTACTTC
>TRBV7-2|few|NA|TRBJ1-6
CASSLKVVSPLHF
TGTGCCAGCAGCTTAAAGGTTGTTTCACCCCTCCACTTT
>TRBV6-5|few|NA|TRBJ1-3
CATISGQGNTIYF
TGTGCCACCATTTCTGGACAGGGAAACACCATATATTTT